This T cell receptor (beta chain) was sequenced for a study of blood T cell repertoires in COVID-19. Sequencing was performed with immunoSEQ multiplex PCR; in TCRdb, only in-frame clones are kept and a portion is missing. The sample shows fewer than 350,000 clones, around 89% of them seen only once. Germline V gene lookup returns CDR1 SGHTA and CDR2 FQGNSA. This CDR3 has 17 residues. The V end lost 5 bases, the J end lost 3 bases, and 21 bases lay between the germline ends. The sample taken for sequencing was PBMCs or T cells enriched from blood (not recorded which). The rearrangement joins TRBV7-2 to TRBJ2-3, with D maybe TRBD2 (6 bases). This TCR was sampled from a woman aged 60-75 years in a cohort exposed to, infected with or recovered from COVID-19 (not recorded which). The CDR3 protein is CASSPRTPQLATDTQYF. The CDR3 DNA reads as TGTGCCAGCAGCCCAAGGACCCCCCAACTAGCAACAGATACGCAGTATTTT.